The present TCR beta chain was sequenced within a study of blood T cell repertoires in COVID-19. At the level of the study: Italy, Spain and the United States were the sources of the convalescent and acute COVID-19 samples. From T cells, B-cell-depleted T cells, or PBMCs came the material, which was cDNA or gDNA.

Original analysis: Amplification with reference gene primers provided the estimates of nucleated cell counts. Profiling relied on immunoSEQ multiplex PCR, and the TCRdb table lists in-frame clones only, not all of them. V and J calls and clone size are those listed in that table; D and trimming were worked out from the DNA. The table shows 170,000 or so clones, with about 82% occurring only once. CDR1 is MNHNS and CDR2 is SASEGT in the germline V gene. This CDR3 has 11 amino acids. Trimming stripped 3 bases from V and 8 bases from J, with 7 bases between. This TCR was recovered from a man in his fifties or sixties with active or convalescent COVID-19. This chain joins TRBV6-1 and TRBJ1-1; D remains ambiguous. The sample consisted of peripheral blood. The CDR3, as DNA: TGTGCCAGCAGTGATCCGTTCGAAGCTTTCTTT. It translates to CASSDPFEAFF.